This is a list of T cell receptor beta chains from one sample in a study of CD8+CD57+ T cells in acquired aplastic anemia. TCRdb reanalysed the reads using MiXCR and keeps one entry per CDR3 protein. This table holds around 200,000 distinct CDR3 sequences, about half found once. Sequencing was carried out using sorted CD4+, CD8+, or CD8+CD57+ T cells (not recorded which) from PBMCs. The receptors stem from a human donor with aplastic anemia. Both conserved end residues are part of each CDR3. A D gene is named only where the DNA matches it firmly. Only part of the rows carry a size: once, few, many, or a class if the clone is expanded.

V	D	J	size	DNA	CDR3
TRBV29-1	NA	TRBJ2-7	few	TGCAGCGTTGTAGAGGTTTACGAGCAGTACTTC	CSVVEVYEQYF
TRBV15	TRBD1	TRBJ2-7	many	TGTGCCACCAGCAATCAGGACAGGGAAGTGTCCTACGAGCAGTACTTC	CATSNQDREVSYEQYF
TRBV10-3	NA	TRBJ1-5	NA	TGTGCCATCAGTGGGGACTGGGGTAGCGAGCAGCCCCAGCATTTT	CAISGDWGSEQPQHF
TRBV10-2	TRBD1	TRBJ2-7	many	TGCGCCAGCTCACAGGGGGCGGACGAGCAGTACTTC	CASSQGADEQYF
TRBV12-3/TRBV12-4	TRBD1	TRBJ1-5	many	TGTGCCAGCAGTTTAGCCAGGACAGGGGGCAATCAGCCCCAGCATTTT	CASSLARTGGNQPQHF
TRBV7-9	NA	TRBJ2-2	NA	TGTGCCAGCAGCCTGCTCTCGGGTCAATTCACCGGGGAGCTGTTTTTT	CASSLLSGQFTGELFF
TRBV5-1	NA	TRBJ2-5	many	TGCGCCAGCAGCTTCGGTACAGGGGAGGGAGAGACCCAGTACTTC	CASSFGTGEGETQYF
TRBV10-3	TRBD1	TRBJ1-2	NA	TGTGCCATCAGTGAGTCGACAGGGAAGAACTATGGCTACACCTTC	CAISESTGKNYGYTF
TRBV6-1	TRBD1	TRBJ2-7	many	TGTGCCAGCAGTGGGAGACAGGGGGTTGCCTACGAGCAGTACTTC	CASSGRQGVAYEQYF
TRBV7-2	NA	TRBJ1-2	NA	TGTGCCAGCAGACCCGTGAGCGGGGAAGGCTATGGCTACACCTTC	CASRPVSGEGYGYTF
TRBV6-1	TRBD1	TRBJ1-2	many	TGTGCCAGCAGTGTCGACAGGGAGAGGACCTATGGCTACACCTTC	CASSVDRERTYGYTF
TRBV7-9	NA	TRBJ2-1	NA	TGTGCCAGCAGCCTAGGCCAGGAGGGGATGAATGAGCAGTTCTTC	CASSLGQEGMNEQFF
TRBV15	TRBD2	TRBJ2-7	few	TGTGCCACCAGCAGAGTATGGGGACTAGGGCTCTACGAGCAGTACTTC	CATSRVWGLGLYEQYF